The subject of this entry is one T cell receptor (beta chain). This record comes from a study of technical replicates of blood from four donors. Some clones are missing from TCRdb's copy, which holds only in-frame ones; the method was immunoSEQ multiplex PCR. The sample contains about 84,000 clones, less than 98% of which appear only once. Germline CDR1 and CDR2: MDHEN and SYDVKM. The CDR3 length is 14 residues. V was shortened by 1 base and J by 11 bases, with 15 bases between the two germline ends. The origin of this receptor is a human donor in good health. Specimen: T cells isolated from PBMCs. The genes are TRBV28 and TRBJ1-5, with a possible D match to TRBD1 (5 bases). The DNA for the CDR3 is TGTGCCAGCAGTTTATCTGGGCAGGGCGGGACCCAGCATTTT. It is translated as CASSLSGQGGTQHF.